This TCR beta chain was sequenced in a study of blood T cell repertoires in COVID-19. Study details: Collection of acute and convalescent COVID-19 samples took place in the United States, Italy and Spain.

This CDR3 spans 13 amino acids. The germline V and J ends were trimmed by 6 bases and 3 bases, with 9 bases remaining between them. CDR1 and CDR2 from the germline V gene are MNHEY and SVGAGI. In the authors' workflow: Amplification of reference gene primers provided the estimated nucleated cell counts. TCRdb's table, derived via immunoSEQ multiplex PCR, lists solely in-frame clones and lacks some. For V, J and clone size, that table is used; D and trimming come from the DNA. The sample records 120,000 to 150,000 clones, under 85% being singletons. This chain joins TRBV6-5 and TRBJ1-5; a weak D match, TRBD1 (6 bases). The source of this sequence is a woman aged 80 or over in a cohort sampled during active or convalescent COVID-19. Sequencing used peripheral blood. CDR3 sequence (DNA): TGTGCCAGCAGGGACAGTTACAATCAGCCCCAGCATTTT. This translates into CASRDSYNQPQHF.